The 16 T cell receptor beta chains presented below share a single source sample, sequenced in a study of radiation and T cells in renal cell carcinoma. Time point here: blood 2 weeks post-SBRT. Treatment here: 15 Gy SBRT to primary tumor, nephrectomy 4 weeks later. Using immunoSEQ multiplex PCR, the repertoire was profiled, and TCRdb retains in-frame clones only, with some absent. The table includes around 86,000 clones, about 86% detected once. Source: blood, taken from a patient whose treatment included radiotherapy and nephrectomy. Receptors were obtained from a woman aged 45-65 years with renal cell carcinoma.

The V gene is TRBV5-4, the J gene TRBJ2-7; tentative D call: TRBD2 (5 bases). The CDR3 totals 14 residues. V gave up 2 bases and J gave up 0 bases, with 9 bases separating them. Germline loops: CDR1 SGHNT, CDR2 YYREEE (reference sequence). The CDR3 here is CASSLSSVSYEQYF. In nucleotides, the CDR3 is TGTGCCAGCAGCTTAAGTAGCGTCTCCTACGAGCAGTACTTC.

The chain carries TRBV6-5 and TRBJ1-2, with TRBD1 matching over 8 bases. The V gene end was trimmed by 6 bases and the J gene end by 3 bases; junction bases not matched to a gene: 0. Germline CDR1 reads MNHEY; CDR2 reads SVGAGI. The CDR3 contains 12 residues. The CDR3 coding sequence is TGTGCCAGCAGGACAGGGGACTATGGCTACACCTTC. This encodes CASRTGDYGYTF.

The chain uses TRBV9 and TRBJ2-3; no clear D gene. CDR1 and CDR2 (germline): SGDLS, YYNGEE. The CDR3 runs 15 residues. Trimming took off 0 bases at V and 5 bases at J, with 13 bases between the two ends. The CDR3 loop is CASSVDSTPQDTQYF. DNA of the CDR3: TGTGCCAGCAGCGTAGATAGTACCCCCCAAGATACGCAGTATTTT.

This chain uses TRBV4-3 with TRBJ1-2; D perhaps matches TRBD1 (6 bases). CDR3 length equals 15 residues. The V end was cut by 0 bases, the J end by 8 bases, with 16 bases between. Per germline, CDR1 LGHNA and CDR2 YSLEER. DNA for the CDR3: TGCGCCAGCAGCCAAGAAGGGTGGGGGGCAGAGGGCTACACCTTC. Translating gives CASSQEGWGAEGYTF.

The chain combines TRBV4-2 with TRBJ2-7, with 11 bases lining up with TRBD2. Germline V gene data show CDR1 as LGHNA and CDR2 as YNFKEQ. This CDR3 is 17 amino acids long. The V gene end was trimmed by 6 bases and the J gene end by 4 bases; junction bases not matched to a gene: 14. CDR3 sequence (DNA): TGTGCCAGCAGTGGGACTAGCGGTGAAGTACTTCGTTACGAGCAGTACTTC. Encoded protein: CASSGTSGEVLRYEQYF.

The chain carries TRBV7-2 and TRBJ2-1, with 10 positions matching TRBD2. The germline gives CDR1 SGHTA, CDR2 FQGNSA. V trimming: 2 bases; J trimming: 3 bases; junction bases outside the gene matches: 4. CDR3 size: 16 residues. Here the CDR3 reads CASSLNSGRFYNEQFF. The DNA of the CDR3 is TGTGCCAGCAGCTTAAATAGCGGGAGGTTCTACAATGAGCAGTTCTTC.

This chain uses TRBV2 with TRBJ1-2, with 8 bases fitting TRBD1. Germline-derived CDR1 and CDR2 are SNHLY and FYNNEI. The CDR3 covers 13 residues. The trim removed 4 bases at V and 6 bases at J, leaving 4 bases unmatched. CDR3 sequence (DNA): TGTGCCAGCAGTGTTCAGGGGGCGAATGGCTACACCTTC. Amino acids: CASSVQGANGYTF.

This chain connects TRBV5-4 to TRBJ2-3; 7 nucleotides line up with TRBD2. Germline V gene sequence: CDR1 SGHNT, CDR2 YYREEE (reference sequence). V lost 4 bases, J lost 3 bases, and 8 bases stayed unmatched. The CDR3 spans 15 residues. CDR3: CASSPSGTTTDTQYF. The CDR3 DNA follows: TGTGCCAGCAGCCCTAGCGGTACTACGACAGATACGCAGTATTTT.

This clone has only one observation. This chain connects TRBV28 to TRBJ1-4, with 10 bases fitting TRBD1. CDR1 MDHEN and CDR2 SYDVKM come from the germline V gene. Trimming at V came to 7 bases and at J to 6 bases, leaving 8 bases not matched to a gene. This CDR3 is 15 amino acids long. The CDR3 sequence: CASIYSTGGDEKLFF. The CDR3 DNA follows: TGTGCCAGCATCTATTCGACAGGGGGCGATGAAAAACTGTTTTTT. Full variable domain (outside the CDR3, taken from reference TRBV28 and TRBJ1-4): DVKVTQSSRYLVKRTGEKVFLECVQDMDHENMFWYRQDPGLGLRLIYFSYDVKMKEKGDIPEGYSVSREKKERFSLILESASTNQTSMYLCASIYSTGGDEKLFFGSGTQLSVL.

The V and J genes are TRBV6-5 and TRBJ1-2; TRBD1 is a possible D gene (6 bases). There are 13 residues in the CDR3. The V gene lost 6 bases and the J gene lost 6 bases, with 14 bases spanning the gap. Germline V CDR1 and CDR2: MNHEY, SVGAGI. This CDR3 is CASRGTGDNGYTF. The CDR3 DNA is TGTGCCAGCAGAGGTACGGGGGACAATGGCTACACCTTC.

This clone was counted only a few times. The rearrangement uses TRBV10-3 and TRBJ1-2, with TRBD1 matching over 9 bases. After removal of 4 bases from V and 7 bases from J, the junction contained 7 bases not matched to a gene. CDR1 is ENHRY, CDR2 SYGVKD, per germline. The CDR3 is 14 amino acids. CDR3 loop: CAISGLQGAIGYTF. The CDR3 DNA sequence: TGTGCCATCAGTGGTTTACAGGGGGCGATTGGCTACACCTTC.

The chain has TRBV1 and TRBJ2-1. TRBV1 is a pseudogene. The CDR3 runs to 18 residues. This CDR3 reads CTSSQISGPPTLDNEQFF. The CDR3 coding sequence is TGCACCAGCAGCCAGATTTCGGGACCCCCGACGCTAGACAATGAGCAGTTCTTC.

The rearrangement links TRBV5-4 to TRBJ1-5; a possible D gene is TRBD1 (5 bases). This CDR3 is built from 14 residues. CDR1 and CDR2 (germline): SGHNT, YYREEE (reference sequence). Trimming took 4 bases from V and 4 from J, leaving 12 bases between them. This chain's CDR3 is CASSLRDGNQPQHF. DNA of the CDR3: TGTGCCAGCAGCCTCCGGGACGGGAATCAGCCCCAGCATTTT.

V is TRBV7-2 and J is TRBJ2-3, with D unresolved. The germline V gene has CDR1 SGHTA and CDR2 FQGNSA. This CDR3 region has 16 residues. The V and J ends lost 1 base and 6 bases respectively, with 17 bases between them. The CDR3 region is CASSLDRASAQDTQYF. The CDR3, as DNA: TGTGCCAGCAGCTTAGATCGAGCGTCAGCCCAGGATACGCAGTATTTT.

The chain recombines TRBV28 with TRBJ1-1; 7 bases line up with TRBD1. From germline, CDR1 is MDHEN and CDR2 SYDVKM. This CDR3 has 14 residues. J was trimmed by 2 bases and V by 8 bases; bases with no gene match: 8. The CDR3 is CASQRKGANTEAFF. In DNA, the CDR3 is TGTGCCAGCCAGAGGAAGGGGGCAAACACTGAAGCTTTCTTT.

This clone has more than one count but fewer than ten. The V gene is TRBV4-1, the J gene TRBJ2-7, with D possibly matching TRBD1 (5 bases). CDR3 length: 15 residues. V was trimmed by 1 base and J by 9 bases, leaving 19 bases between them. Germline CDR1 is MGHRA and CDR2 is YSYEKL. The CDR3 DNA is TGCGCCAGCAGCCAAGGTCGTCAGGGTGCTTTAGGGCAGTACTTC. Residues: CASSQGRQGALGQYF.